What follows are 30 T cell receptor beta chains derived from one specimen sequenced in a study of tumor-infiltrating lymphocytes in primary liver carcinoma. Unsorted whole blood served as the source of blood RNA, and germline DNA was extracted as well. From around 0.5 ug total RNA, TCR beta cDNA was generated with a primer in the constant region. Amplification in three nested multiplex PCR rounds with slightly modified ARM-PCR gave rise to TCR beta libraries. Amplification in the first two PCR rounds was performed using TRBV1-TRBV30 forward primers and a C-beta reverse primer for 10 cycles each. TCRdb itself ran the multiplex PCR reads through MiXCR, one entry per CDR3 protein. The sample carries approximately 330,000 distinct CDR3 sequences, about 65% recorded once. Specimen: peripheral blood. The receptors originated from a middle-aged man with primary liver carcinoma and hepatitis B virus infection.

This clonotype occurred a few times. This chain's CDR3 is CASSYSPESSGANVLTF. Written as DNA, the CDR3 is TGTGCCAGCAGTTACTCTCCAGAGAGCTCTGGGGCCAACGTCCTGACTTTC. This chain links TRBV6-5 with TRBJ2-6; no definite D call. Trimming left V 0 bases short and J 0 bases short, with 9 bases between. This CDR3 contains 17 residues. Looked up from germline, CDR1 is MNHEY and CDR2 is SVGAGI.

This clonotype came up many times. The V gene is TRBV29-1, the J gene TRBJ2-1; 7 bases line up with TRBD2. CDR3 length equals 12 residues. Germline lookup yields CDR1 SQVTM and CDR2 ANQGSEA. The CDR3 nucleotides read TGCAGTGGACTAGTAGCTGGCGATGAGCAGTTCTTC. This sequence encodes CSGLVAGDEQFF.

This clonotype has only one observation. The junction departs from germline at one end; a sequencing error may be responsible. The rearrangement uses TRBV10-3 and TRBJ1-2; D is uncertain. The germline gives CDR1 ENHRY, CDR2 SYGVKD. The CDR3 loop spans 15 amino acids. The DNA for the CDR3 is TGTGCCATCAGTGAGTCGATGACTGCGGGCTATGGCCACACCTTC. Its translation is CAISESMTAGYGHTF.

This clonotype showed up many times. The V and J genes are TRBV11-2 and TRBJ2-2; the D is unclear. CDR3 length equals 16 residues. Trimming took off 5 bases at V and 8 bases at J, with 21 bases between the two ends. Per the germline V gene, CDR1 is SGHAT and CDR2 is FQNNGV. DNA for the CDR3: TGTGCCAGCAGCCTCAAAATCTGGGGAACGGTTGGGGAGCTGTTTTTT. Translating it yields CASSLKIWGTVGELFF.

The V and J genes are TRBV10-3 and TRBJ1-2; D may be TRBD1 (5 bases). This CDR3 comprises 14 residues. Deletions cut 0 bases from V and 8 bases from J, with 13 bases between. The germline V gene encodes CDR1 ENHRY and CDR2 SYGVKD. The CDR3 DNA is TGTGCCATCAGTGAGTCAGGGGCAGGGTACGGCTACACCTTC. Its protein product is CAISESGAGYGYTF.

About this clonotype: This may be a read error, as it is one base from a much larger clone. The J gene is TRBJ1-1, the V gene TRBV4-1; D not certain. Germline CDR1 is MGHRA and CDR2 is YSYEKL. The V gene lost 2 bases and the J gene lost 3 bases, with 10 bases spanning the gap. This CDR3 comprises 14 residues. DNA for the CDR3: TGCGCCAGCAGCCAATTTTCCCGAGACACTGAAGCTTTCTTT. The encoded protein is CASSQFSRDTEAFF.

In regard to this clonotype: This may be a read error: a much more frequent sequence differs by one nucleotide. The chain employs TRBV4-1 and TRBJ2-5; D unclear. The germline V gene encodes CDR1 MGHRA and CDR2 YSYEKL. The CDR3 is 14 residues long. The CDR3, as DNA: TGCGTCAGCAGCCAAGATTTCGACGCCGAGACCCAGTACTTC. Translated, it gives CVSSQDFDAETQYF.

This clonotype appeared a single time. CDR3 bases: TGCGCCAGCAGCTCCTCTAGCGGGAGCTACGAGCAGTACTTC. This translates into CASSSSSGSYEQYF. The chain is built from TRBV5-1 and TRBJ2-7; 10 nucleotides align to TRBD2. Germline assignment: CDR1 SGHRS and CDR2 YFSETQ. CDR3 length: 14 amino acids. J lost 3 bases, V lost 3 bases, and 3 bases had no gene match.

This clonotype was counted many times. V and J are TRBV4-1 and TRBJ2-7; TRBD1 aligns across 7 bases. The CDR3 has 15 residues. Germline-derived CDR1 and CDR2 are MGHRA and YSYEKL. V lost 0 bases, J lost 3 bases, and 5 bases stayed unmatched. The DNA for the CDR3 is TGCGCCAGCAGCCAAGAGAACAGGGGAAGCTACGAGCAGTACTTC. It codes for CASSQENRGSYEQYF.

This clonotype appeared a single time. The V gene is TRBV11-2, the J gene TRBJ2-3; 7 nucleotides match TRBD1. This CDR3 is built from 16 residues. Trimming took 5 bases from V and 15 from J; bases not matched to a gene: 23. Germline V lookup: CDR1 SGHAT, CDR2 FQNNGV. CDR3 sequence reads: CASSVGPGGVGDTKYF. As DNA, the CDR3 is TGTGCCAGCAGCGTGGGTCCAGGGGGAGTAGGAGATACGAAATATTTT. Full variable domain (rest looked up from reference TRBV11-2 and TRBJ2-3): EAGVAQSPRYKIIEKRQSVAFWCNPISGHATLYWYQQILGQGPKLLIQFQNNGVVDDSQLPKDRFSAERLKGVDSTLKIQPAKLEDSAVYLCASSVGPGGVGDTKYFGPGTRLTVL.

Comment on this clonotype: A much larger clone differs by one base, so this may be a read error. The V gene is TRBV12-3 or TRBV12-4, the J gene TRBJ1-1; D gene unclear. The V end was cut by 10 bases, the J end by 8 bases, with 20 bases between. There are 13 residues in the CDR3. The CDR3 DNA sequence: TGTGCCATCAGGACGCACGGGCGCAGCGAAGCTTTCTTT. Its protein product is CAIRTHGRSEAFF.

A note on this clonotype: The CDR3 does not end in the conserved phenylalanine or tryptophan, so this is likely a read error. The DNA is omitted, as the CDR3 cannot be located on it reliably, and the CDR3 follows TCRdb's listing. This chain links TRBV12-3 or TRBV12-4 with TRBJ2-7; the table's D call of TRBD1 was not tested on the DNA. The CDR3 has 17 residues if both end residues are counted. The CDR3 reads CASSLVQGRLGASEQYL.

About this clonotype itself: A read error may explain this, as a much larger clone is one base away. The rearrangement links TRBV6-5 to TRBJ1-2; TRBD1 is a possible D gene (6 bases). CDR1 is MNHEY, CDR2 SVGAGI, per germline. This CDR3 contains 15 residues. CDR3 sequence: CASSYSLPGVNGCTF. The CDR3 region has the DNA TGTGCCAGCAGTTACAGTTTGCCAGGGGTGAATGGCTGCACCTTC.

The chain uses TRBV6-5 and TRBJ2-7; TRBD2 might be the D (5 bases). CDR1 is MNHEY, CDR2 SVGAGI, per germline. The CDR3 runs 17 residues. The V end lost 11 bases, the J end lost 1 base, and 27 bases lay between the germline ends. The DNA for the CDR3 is TGTGCCTGCACTAACGTATCACCCGGGGTCGCATCCTACGAGCAGTACTTC. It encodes CACTNVSPGVASYEQYF.

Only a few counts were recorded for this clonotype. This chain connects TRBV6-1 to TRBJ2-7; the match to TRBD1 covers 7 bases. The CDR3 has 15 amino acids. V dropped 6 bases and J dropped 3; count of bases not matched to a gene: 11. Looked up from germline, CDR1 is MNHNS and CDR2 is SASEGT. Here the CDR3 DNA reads TGTGCCAGCAGATCCGGGACAGAGATATTCTACGAGCAGTACTTC. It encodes CASRSGTEIFYEQYF.

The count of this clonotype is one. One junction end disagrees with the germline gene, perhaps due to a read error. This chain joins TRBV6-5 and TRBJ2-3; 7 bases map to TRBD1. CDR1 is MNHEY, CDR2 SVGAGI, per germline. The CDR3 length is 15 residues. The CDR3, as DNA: TGTGCCAGCAGTTATGACATGGCCGGGACAGAAACGCAGTATTTT. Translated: CASSYDMAGTETQYF.

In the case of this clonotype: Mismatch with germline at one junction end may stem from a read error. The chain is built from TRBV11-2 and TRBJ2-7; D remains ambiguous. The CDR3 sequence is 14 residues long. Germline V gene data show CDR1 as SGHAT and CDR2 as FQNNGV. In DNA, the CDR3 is TGTACCAGCAGCCAGGATCATAAGAGCTACGGGCAGTACTTC. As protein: CTSSQDHKSYGQYF.

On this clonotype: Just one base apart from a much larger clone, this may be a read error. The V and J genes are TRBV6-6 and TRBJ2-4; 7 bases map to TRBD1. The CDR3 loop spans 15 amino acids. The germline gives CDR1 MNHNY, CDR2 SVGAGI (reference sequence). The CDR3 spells CAISITGVAKNIQYF. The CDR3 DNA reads TGTGCCATCAGTATTACAGGGGTAGCCAAAAACATTCAGTACTTC.

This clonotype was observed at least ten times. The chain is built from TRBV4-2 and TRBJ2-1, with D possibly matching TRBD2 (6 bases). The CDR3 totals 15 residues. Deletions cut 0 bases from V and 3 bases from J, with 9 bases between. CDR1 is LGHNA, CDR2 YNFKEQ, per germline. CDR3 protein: CASSQERENYNEQFF. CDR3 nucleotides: TGTGCCAGCAGCCAAGAGCGGGAAAACTACAATGAGCAGTTCTTC.

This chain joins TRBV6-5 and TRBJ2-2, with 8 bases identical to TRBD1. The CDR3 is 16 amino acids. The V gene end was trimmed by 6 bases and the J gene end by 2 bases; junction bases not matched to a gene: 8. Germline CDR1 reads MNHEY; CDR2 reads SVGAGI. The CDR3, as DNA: TGTGCCAGCAGGATATCGACAGGGGATAACACCGGGGAGCTGTTTTTT. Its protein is CASRISTGDNTGELFF.

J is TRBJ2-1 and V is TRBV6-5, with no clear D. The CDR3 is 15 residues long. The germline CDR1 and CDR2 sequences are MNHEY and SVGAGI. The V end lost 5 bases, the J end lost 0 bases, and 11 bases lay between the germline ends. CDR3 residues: CASSIIETSYNEQFF. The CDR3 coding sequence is TGTGCCAGCAGTATTATCGAGACCTCCTACAATGAGCAGTTCTTC.

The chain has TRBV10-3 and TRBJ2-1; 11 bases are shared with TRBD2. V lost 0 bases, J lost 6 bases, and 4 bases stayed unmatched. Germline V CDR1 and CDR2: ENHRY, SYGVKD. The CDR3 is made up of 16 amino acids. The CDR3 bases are TGTGCCATCAGTGAGTCAACTAGCGGGAGTTCCAATGAGCAGTTCTTC. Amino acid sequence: CAISESTSGSSNEQFF.

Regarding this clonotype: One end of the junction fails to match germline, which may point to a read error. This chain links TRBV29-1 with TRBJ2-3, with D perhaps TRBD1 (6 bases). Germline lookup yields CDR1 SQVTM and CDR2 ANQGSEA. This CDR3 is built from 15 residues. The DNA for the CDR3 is TGCAGCATTGAGGGGGAAGCGTCAGAGGTAGATACGCAGTATTTT. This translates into CSIEGEASEVDTQYF.

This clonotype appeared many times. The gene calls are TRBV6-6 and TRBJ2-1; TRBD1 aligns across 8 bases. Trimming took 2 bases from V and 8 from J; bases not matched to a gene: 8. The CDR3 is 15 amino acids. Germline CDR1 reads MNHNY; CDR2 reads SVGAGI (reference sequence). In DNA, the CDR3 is TGTGCCAGCAGTTACCAGGGGGCCTCTAGCGATGAGCAGTTCTTC. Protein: CASSYQGASSDEQFF.

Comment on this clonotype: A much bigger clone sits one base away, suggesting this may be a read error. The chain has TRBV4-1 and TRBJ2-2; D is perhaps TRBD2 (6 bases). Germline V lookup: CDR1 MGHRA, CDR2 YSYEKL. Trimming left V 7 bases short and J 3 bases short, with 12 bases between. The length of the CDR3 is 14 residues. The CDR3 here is CASKLTRDTGELFF. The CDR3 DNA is TGCGCCAGCAAATTGACTAGGGACACCGGGGAGCTGTTTTTT.

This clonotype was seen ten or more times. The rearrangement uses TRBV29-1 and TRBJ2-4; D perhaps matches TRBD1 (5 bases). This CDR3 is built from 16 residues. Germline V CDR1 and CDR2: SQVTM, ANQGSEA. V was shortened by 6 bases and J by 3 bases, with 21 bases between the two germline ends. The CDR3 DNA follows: TGCAGCGTCGTACTTGGGTCGTTTACAGGCAAAAACATTCAGTACTTC. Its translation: CSVVLGSFTGKNIQYF.

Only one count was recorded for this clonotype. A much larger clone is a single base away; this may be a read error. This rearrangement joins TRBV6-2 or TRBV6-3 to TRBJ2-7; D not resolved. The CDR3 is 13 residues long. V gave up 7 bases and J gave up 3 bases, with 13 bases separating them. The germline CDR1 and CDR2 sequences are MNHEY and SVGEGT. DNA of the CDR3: TGTGCCAGCAAATTGACCGACGGCTACGAGCAGTACTTC. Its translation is CASKLTDGYEQYF.

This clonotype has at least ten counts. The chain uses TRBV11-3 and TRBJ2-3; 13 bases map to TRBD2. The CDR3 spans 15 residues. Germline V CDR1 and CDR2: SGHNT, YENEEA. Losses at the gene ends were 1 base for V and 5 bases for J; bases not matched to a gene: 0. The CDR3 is CASSLGLAGGDTQYF. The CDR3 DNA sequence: TGTGCCAGCAGCTTAGGACTAGCGGGAGGAGATACGCAGTATTTT.

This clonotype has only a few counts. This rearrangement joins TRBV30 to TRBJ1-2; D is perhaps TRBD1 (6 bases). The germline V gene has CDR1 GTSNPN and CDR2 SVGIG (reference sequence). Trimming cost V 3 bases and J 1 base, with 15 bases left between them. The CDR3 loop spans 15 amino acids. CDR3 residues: CAWRGAGGNNYGYTF. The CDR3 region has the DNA TGTGCCTGGAGGGGCGCCGGGGGCAATAACTATGGCTACACCTTC.

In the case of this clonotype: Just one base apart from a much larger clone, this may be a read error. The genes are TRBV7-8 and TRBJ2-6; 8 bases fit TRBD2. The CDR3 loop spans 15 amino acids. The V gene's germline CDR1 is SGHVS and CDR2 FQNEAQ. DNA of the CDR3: TGTGCCTGCAGCCCCGGGAGGGCTGGGGCCAACGTCCTGACTTTC. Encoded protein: CACSPGRAGANVLTF. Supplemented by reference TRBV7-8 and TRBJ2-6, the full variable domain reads GAGVSQSPRYKVAKRGQDVALRCDPISGHVSLFWYQQALGQGPEFLTYFQNEAQLDKSGLPSDRFFAERPEGSVSTLKIQRTQQEDSAVYLCACSPGRAGANVLTFGAGSRLTVL.